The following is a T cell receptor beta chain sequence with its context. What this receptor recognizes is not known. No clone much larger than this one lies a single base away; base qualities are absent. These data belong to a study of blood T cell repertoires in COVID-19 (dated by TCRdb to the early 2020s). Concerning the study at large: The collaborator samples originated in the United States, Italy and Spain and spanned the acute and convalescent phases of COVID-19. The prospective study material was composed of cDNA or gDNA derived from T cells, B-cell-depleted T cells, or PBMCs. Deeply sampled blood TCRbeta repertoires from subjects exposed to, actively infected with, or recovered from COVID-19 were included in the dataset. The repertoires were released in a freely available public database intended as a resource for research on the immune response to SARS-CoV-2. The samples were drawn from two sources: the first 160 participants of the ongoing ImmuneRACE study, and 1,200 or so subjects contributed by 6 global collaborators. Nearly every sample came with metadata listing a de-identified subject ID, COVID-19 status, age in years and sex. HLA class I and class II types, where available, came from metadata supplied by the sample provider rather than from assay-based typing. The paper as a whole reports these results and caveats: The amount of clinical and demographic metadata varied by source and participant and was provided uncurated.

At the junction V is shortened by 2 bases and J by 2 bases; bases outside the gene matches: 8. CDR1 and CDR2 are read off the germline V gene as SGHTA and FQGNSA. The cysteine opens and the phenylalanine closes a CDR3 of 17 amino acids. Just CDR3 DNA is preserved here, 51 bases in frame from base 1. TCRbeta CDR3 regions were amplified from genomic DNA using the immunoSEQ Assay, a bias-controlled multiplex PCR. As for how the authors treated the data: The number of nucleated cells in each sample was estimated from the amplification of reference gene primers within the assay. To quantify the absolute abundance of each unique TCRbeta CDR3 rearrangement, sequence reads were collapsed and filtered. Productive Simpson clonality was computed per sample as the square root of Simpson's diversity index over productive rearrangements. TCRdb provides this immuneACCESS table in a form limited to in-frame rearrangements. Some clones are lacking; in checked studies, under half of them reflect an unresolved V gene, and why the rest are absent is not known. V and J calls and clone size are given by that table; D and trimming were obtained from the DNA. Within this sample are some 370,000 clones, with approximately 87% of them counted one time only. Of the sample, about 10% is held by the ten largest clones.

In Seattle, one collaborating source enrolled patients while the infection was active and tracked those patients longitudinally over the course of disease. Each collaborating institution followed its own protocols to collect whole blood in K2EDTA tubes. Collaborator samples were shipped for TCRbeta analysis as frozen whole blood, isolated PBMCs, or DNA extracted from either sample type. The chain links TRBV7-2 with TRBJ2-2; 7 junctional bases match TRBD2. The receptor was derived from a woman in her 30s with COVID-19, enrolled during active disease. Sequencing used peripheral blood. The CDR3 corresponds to CASSLRTASGNTGELFF. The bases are TGTGCCAGCAGCTTAAGGACGGCTAGCGGAAACACCGGGGAGCTGTTTTTT.